This T cell receptor beta chain is from a study of T-cell memory formation after mild COVID-19. In TCRdb, the 5' RACE reads were re-called with MiXCR into one record per CDR3 protein. Found here are 430,000 or so distinct CDR3 sequences, 20% to 25% of them singletons; the top ten hold about 12%. J gave up 4 bases and V 4 bases, and 8 bases lay outside the gene matches. CDR1 SGDLS and CDR2 YYNGEE come from the germline V gene. CDR3 length: 14 residues. Points on this clonotype: Its antigen is as yet unknown.

Regarding the study as a whole: Pre-infection memory carried some responding clones, suggesting that cross-reactive memory joined.

The J gene is TRBJ2-7, the V gene TRBV9, with 7 positions matching TRBD1. Sequenced material: PBMCs or a T cell subset sorted from them (not recorded which). The sequence derives from an adult woman who had mild COVID-19 (a few samples of this study predate the infection). Cell type and time point are not known. The CDR3 DNA sequence: TGTGCCAGCAGCCAATCAGGGGGTCGTTACGAGCAGTACTTC. This translates into CASSQSGGRYEQYF.